This T cell receptor beta chain was found in a study of T cells after yellow fever vaccination. 5'RACE template switching generated TCR cDNA, adding a universal primer site and UMIs. TCRdb passed the 5' RACE reads through MiXCR, listing each CDR3 protein once. In the table there are some 350,000 distinct CDR3 sequences, approximately 4.2% of which are singletons. This clonotype was found many times. Its antigen is undetermined. General study results and limits: Weaker, the secondary response peaked sooner, at day 5 versus 15. Overall, a small share of clonotypes was seen in both CD4 and CD8 compartments. Boosting was followed by the reappearance of most primary-vaccination clones (approximately 95% CD4, around 86% CD8).

V lost 3 bases, J lost 2 bases, and 9 bases stayed unmatched. The CDR3 length is 16 residues. Germline V gives CDR1 SGHVS, CDR2 FQNEAQ. The material was PBMCs, obtained 5 days after the yellow fever booster vaccination. The chain combines TRBV7-8 with TRBJ2-7, with 8 bases that match TRBD1. The origin of this receptor is a man between 18 and 29 years old who received the YFV17D yellow fever vaccine. CDR3 DNA: TGTGCCAGCAGCTTGCCCGACGGGACAGGCCCCTACGAGCAGTACTTC. Encoded protein: CASSLPDGTGPYEQYF.